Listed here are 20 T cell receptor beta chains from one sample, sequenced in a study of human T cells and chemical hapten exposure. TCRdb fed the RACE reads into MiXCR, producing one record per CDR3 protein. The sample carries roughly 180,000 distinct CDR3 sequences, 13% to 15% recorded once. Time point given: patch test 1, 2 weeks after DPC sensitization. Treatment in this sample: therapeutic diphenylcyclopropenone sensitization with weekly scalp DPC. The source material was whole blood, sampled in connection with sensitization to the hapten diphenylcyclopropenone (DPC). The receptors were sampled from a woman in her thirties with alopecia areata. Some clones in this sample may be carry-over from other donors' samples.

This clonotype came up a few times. The CDR3 sequence is CASRSSRASYNEQFF. Here the CDR3 DNA reads TGTGCCAGCAGATCCAGCCGGGCATCCTACAATGAGCAGTTCTTC. The chain carries TRBV14 and TRBJ2-1, with D hard to call. CDR1 is SGHDN and CDR2 is FVKESK in the germline V gene. The CDR3 length is 15 residues. V lost 6 bases and J 1 base, leaving 13 bases between the germline ends. The whole variable domain, filled in from reference TRBV14 and TRBJ2-1, reads EAGVTQFPSHSVIEKGQTVTLRCDPISGHDNLYWYRRVMGKEIKFLLHFVKESKQDESGMPNNRFLAERTGGTYSTLKVQPAELEDSGVYFCASRSSRASYNEQFFGPGTRLTVL.

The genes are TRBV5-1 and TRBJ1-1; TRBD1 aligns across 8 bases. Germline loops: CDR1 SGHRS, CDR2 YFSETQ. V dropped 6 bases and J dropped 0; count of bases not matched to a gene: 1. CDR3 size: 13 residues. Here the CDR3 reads CASTTGVNTEAFF. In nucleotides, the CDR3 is TGCGCCAGCACGACAGGGGTGAACACTGAAGCTTTCTTT.

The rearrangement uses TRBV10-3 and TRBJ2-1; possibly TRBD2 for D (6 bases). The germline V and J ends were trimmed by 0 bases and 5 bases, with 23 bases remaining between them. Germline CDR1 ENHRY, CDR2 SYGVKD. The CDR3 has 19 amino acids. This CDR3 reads CAISESPGEALFADNEQFF. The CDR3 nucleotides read TGTGCCATCAGTGAGTCCCCGGGAGAAGCGTTATTCGCAGACAATGAGCAGTTCTTC.

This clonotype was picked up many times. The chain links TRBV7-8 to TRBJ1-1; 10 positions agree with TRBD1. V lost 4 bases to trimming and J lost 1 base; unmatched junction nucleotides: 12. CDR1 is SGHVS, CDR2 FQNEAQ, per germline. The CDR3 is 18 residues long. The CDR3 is CASSWRGQGQGRNTEAFF. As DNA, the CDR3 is TGTGCCAGCAGCTGGAGGGGACAGGGGCAAGGGCGGAACACTGAAGCTTTCTTT.

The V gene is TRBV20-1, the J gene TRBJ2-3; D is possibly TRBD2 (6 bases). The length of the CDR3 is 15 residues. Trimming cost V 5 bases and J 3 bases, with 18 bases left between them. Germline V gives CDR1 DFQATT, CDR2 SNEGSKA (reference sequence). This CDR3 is CSAGTDSILTDTQYF. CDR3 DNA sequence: TGCAGTGCTGGGACTGACTCCATCTTAACAGATACGCAGTATTTT.

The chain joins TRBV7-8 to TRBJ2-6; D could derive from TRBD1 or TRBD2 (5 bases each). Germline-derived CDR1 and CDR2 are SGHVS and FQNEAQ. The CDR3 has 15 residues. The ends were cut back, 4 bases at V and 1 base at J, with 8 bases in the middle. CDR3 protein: CASSSRESGANVLTF. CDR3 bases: TGTGCCAGCAGCTCCAGGGAGTCTGGGGCCAACGTCCTGACTTTC. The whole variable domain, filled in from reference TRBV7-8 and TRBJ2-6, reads GAGVSQSPRYKVAKRGQDVALRCDPISGHVSLFWYQQALGQGPEFLTYFQNEAQLDKSGLPSDRFFAERPEGSVSTLKIQRTQQEDSAVYLCASSSRESGANVLTFGAGSRLTVL.

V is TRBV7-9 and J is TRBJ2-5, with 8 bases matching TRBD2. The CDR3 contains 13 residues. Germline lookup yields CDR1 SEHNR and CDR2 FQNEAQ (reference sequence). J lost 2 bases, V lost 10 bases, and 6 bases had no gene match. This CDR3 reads CATRPSGQETQYF. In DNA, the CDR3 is TGTGCCACCCGACCTAGCGGGCAAGAGACCCAGTACTTC.

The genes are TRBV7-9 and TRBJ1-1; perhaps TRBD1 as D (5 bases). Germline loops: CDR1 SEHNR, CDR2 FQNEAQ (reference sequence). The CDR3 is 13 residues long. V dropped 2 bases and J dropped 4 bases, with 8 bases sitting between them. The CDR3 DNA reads TGTGCCAGCAGCTTATCAGGGATCACTGAAGCTTTCTTT. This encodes CASSLSGITEAFF.

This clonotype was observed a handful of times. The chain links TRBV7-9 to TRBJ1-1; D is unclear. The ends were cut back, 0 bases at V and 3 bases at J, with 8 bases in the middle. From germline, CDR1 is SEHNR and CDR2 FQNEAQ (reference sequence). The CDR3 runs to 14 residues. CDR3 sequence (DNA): TGTGCCAGCAGCTTAGCGGCCGGTTACACTGAAGCTTTCTTT. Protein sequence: CASSLAAGYTEAFF.

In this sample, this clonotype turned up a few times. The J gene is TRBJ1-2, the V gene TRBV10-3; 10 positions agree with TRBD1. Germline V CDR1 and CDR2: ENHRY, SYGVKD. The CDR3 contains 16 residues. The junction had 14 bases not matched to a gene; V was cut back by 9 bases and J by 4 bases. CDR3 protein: CAIRRTGGELSYGYTF. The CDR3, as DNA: TGTGCCATTAGAAGGACAGGGGGAGAACTCTCCTATGGCTACACCTTC.

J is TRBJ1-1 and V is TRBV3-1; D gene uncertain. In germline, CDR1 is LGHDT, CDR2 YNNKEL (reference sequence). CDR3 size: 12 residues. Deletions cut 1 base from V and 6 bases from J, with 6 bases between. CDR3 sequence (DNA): TGTGCCAGCAGCCAAGGTGGGGCTGAAGCTTTCTTT. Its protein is CASSQGGAEAFF.

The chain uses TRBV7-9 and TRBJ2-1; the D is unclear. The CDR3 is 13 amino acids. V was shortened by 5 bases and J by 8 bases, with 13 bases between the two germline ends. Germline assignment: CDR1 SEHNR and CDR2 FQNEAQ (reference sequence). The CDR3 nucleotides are TGTGCCAGCAGCCGCGATAACGCCGATGAGCAGTTCTTC. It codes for CASSRDNADEQFF. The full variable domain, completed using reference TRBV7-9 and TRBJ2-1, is DTGVSQNPRHKITKRGQNVTFRCDPISEHNRLYWYRQTLGQGPEFLTYFQNEAQLEKSRLLSDRFSAERPKGSFSTLEIQRTEQGDSAMYLCASSRDNADEQFFGPGTRLTVL.

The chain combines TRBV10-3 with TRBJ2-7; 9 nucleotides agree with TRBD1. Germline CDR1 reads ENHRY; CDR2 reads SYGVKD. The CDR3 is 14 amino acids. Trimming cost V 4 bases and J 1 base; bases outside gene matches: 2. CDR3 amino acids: CAISGQGVSYEQYF. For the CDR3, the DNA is TGTGCCATCAGTGGACAGGGGGTGTCCTACGAGCAGTACTTC.

The DNA of the CDR3 is TGTGCCAGCAGGGGGGGCACAGATACGCAGTATTTT. Translation: CASRGGTDTQYF. The chain employs TRBV28 and TRBJ2-3, with D tentatively TRBD1 or TRBD2 (5 bases each). CDR3 size: 12 residues. Germline loops: CDR1 MDHEN, CDR2 SYDVKM. Trimming stripped 6 bases from V and 1 base from J, with 5 bases between. The variable domain in full, with the rest retrieved from reference TRBV28 and TRBJ2-3, is DVKVTQSSRYLVKRTGEKVFLECVQDMDHENMFWYRQDPGLGLRLIYFSYDVKMKEKGDIPEGYSVSREKKERFSLILESASTNQTSMYLCASRGGTDTQYFGPGTRLTVL.

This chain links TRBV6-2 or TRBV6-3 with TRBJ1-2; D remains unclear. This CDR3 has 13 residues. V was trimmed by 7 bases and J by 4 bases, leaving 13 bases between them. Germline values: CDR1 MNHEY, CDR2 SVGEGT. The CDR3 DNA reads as TGTGCCAGCAACGACGGGCTGCCCTATGGCTACACCTTC. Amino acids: CASNDGLPYGYTF.

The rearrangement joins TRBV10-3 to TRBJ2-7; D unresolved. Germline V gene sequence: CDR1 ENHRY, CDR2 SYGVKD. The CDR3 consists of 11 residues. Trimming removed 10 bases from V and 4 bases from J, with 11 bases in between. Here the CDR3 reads CATQLEYEQYF. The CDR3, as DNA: TGTGCCACTCAACTGGAATACGAGCAGTACTTC.

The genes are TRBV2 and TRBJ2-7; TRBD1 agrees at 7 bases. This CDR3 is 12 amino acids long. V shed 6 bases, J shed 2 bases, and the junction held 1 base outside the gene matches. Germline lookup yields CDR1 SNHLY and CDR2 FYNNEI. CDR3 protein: CASRQGTYEQYF. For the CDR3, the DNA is TGTGCCAGCAGACAGGGGACCTACGAGCAGTACTTC.

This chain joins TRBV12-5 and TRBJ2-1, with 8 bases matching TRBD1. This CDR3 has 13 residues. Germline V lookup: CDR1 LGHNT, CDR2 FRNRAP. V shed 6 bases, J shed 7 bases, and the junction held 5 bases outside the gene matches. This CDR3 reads CASGRDRRNEQFF. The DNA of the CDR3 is TGTGCTAGTGGGAGGGACAGGAGAAATGAGCAGTTCTTC. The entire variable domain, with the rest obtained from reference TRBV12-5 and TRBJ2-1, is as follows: DARVTQTPRHKVTEMGQEVTMRCQPILGHNTVFWYRQTMMQGLELLAYFRNRAPLDDSGMPKDRFSAEMPDATLATLKIQPSEPRDSAVYFCASGRDRRNEQFFGPGTRLTVL.

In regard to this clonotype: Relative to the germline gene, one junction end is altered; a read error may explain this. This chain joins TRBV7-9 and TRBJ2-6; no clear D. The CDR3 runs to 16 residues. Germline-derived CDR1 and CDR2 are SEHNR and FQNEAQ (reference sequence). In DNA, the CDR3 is TGTGCCAGCAGCTTAGCAAGGAACTCTGGGACCAACGTCCTGACTTTC. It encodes CASSLARNSGTNVLTF.

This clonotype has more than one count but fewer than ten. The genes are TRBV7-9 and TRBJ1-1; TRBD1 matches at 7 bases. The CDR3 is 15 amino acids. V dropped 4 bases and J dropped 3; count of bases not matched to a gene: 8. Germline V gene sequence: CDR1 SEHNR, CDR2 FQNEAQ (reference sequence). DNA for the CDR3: TGTGCCAGCAGCTCAGCGACAGGGAGGGACACTGAAGCTTTCTTT. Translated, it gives CASSSATGRDTEAFF. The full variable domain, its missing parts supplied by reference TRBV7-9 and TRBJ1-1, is DTGVSQNPRHKITKRGQNVTFRCDPISEHNRLYWYRQTLGQGPEFLTYFQNEAQLEKSRLLSDRFSAERPKGSFSTLEIQRTEQGDSAMYLCASSSATGRDTEAFFGQGTRLTVV.